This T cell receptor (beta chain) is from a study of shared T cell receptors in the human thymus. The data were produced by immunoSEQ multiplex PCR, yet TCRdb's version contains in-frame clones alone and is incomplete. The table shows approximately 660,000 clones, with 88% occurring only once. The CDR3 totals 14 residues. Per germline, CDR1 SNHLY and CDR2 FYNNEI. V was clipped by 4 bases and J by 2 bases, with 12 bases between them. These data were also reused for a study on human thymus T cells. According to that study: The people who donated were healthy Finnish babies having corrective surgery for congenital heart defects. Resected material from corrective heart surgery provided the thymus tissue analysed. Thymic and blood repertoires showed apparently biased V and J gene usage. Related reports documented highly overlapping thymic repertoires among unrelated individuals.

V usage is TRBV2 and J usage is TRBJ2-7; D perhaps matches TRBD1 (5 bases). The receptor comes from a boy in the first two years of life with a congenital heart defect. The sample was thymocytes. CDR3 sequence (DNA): TGTGCCAGCAGTGTCCGGCAGGGAACCTACGAGCAGTACTTC. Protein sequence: CASSVRQGTYEQYF.